The source of this T cell receptor (beta chain) is a study of T cell responses to AZD1222 COVID-19 vaccine. Looking at the study overall: Some second doses came at about 4 weeks and others at about 12 weeks; these were pooled. Overall study results and limits: Increased Spike-specific TCR breadth and depth were observed after two AZD1222 doses. After the peak T cell response, and only then, were repertoires sampled. Spike was spanned by vaccine-associated CD4 TCRs, with dominance at 160-218 and 743-854.

The method was immunoSEQ multiplex PCR; TCRdb's version includes in-frame clones alone and lacks a portion of them. Among about 140,000 clones listed, approximately 86% were seen once. This clone has a single count. Its antigen is not known. The CDR3 contains 16 residues. Losses at the gene ends were 4 bases for V and 5 bases for J; bases not matched to a gene: 13. CDR1 is MGHRA, CDR2 YSYEKL, per germline. The receptor was derived from an adult in good health. This material consisted of peripheral blood, taken on day 0 of AZD1222 vaccination. The chain employs TRBV4-1 and TRBJ1-2; TRBD1 aligns across 7 bases. CDR3 sequence reads: CASSRSDRSFAYGYTF. The CDR3 nucleotides are TGCGCCAGCAGCCGATCGGACAGGAGTTTCGCATATGGCTACACCTTC.